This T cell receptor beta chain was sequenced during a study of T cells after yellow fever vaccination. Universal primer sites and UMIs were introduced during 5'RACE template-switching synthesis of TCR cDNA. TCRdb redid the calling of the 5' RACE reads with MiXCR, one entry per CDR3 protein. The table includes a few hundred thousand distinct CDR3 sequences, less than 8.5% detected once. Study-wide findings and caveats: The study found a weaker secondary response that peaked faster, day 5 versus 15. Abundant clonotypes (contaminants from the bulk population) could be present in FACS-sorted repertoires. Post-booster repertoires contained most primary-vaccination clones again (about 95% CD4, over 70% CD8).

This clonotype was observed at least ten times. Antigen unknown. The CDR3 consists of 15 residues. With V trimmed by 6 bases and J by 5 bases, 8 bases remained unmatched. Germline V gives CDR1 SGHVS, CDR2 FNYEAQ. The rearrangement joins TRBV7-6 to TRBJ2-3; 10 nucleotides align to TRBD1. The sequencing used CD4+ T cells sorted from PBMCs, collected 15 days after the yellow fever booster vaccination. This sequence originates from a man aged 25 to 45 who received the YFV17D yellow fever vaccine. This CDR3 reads CASRPPGQGKDTQYF. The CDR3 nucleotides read TGTGCCAGCAGGCCGCCGGGACAGGGGAAAGATACGCAGTATTTT.